This paragraph reports one T cell receptor (beta chain). Using immunoSEQ multiplex PCR, the repertoire was profiled, and TCRdb retains in-frame clones only, with some absent. The sample includes roughly 67,000 clones, approximately 83% of them seen just once. Germline CDR1 reads LGHNA; CDR2 reads YNFKEQ. Between the trimmed V and J ends, which lost 0 bases and 3 bases, there was a span of 11 bases. The CDR3 runs to 15 residues. This entry belongs to a study of blood T cell repertoires in COVID-19. Study-level information: Samples came from the United States, Italy and Spain, spanning acute and convalescent COVID-19.

The chain has TRBV4-2 and TRBJ1-2; tentative D call: TRBD1 (6 bases). The material sequenced was peripheral blood. This TCR was recovered from a woman in her fifties or sixties with acute or convalescent COVID-19. The CDR3: CASSQDRGADYGYTF. Written as DNA, the CDR3 is TGTGCCAGCAGCCAAGATCGGGGGGCCGACTATGGCTACACCTTC.